The 32 T cell receptor beta chains reported below all come from one sample, sequenced in a study of CD8+ T cells in alopecia areata. Treatment of the sample: oral pan-JAK inhibitor, 5-10 mg twice daily. Extracted from the samples, RNA was reverse transcribed into cDNA to serve as the sequencing template. Data came from immunoSEQ multiplex PCR; TCRdb stores just in-frame clones and leaves some out. The profile shows about 210,000 clones, 64% of them singletons. This specimen consisted of CD4+ T cells sorted from blood, obtained at week 4, from a patient treated with tofacitinib. These receptors all come from a human donor with alopecia areata.

The CDR3 region is CSVRDRGSYGYTF. CDR3 in DNA: TGCAGCGTTCGGGACAGGGGGTCCTATGGCTACACCTTC. The chain is built from TRBV29-1 and TRBJ1-2; 11 bases fit TRBD1. With V trimmed by 5 bases and J by 4 bases, 3 bases remained unmatched. CDR1 is SQVTM and CDR2 is ANQGSEA in the germline V gene. The CDR3 has 13 amino acids.

The CDR3 DNA reads as TGCGCCAGCAGCCCATTGGGACTAGGGCGGGAGACCCAGTACTTC. Translating it yields CASSPLGLGRETQYF. The genes are TRBV4-1 and TRBJ2-5; 8 nucleotides align to TRBD2. V shed 4 bases and J 5 bases; nucleotides not matched to a gene: 9. Germline lookup yields CDR1 MGHRA and CDR2 YSYEKL. The CDR3 loop spans 15 amino acids.

The V call is TRBV7-9, the J call TRBJ2-1; tentatively, D is TRBD1 or TRBD2 (5 bases each). Germline V gene sequence: CDR1 SEHNR, CDR2 FQNEAQ (reference sequence). Trimming shortened V by 4 bases and J by 4 bases, and 14 bases separated the two germline ends. The CDR3 length is 15 residues. The CDR3 DNA sequence: TGTGCCAGCAGCTCCCCCCGGGACCAGTACAATGAGCAGTTCTTC. Protein sequence: CASSSPRDQYNEQFF.

The sample holds a few counts of this clone. DNA for the CDR3: TGTGCCAGCAGGGCGGCAGGGGGCTACGAGCAGTACTTC. Translation: CASRAAGGYEQYF. The V gene is TRBV5-6, the J gene TRBJ2-7, with TRBD1 matching over 7 bases. Trimming took 5 bases from V and 3 from J; bases not matched to a gene: 5. Germline CDR1 and CDR2: SGHDT and YYEEEE. There are 13 residues in the CDR3. Drawing the rest from reference TRBV5-6 and TRBJ2-7, the complete variable domain is DAGVTQSPTHLIKTRGQQVTLRCSPKSGHDTVSWYQQALGQGPQFIFQYYEEEERQRGNFPDRFSGHQFPNYSSELNVNALLLGDSALYLCASRAAGGYEQYFGPGTRLTVT.

CDR3 DNA: TGTGCCAGCAGCTTAGCAGGCGGGGCGCCCCAGCATTTT. The encoded protein is CASSLAGGAPQHF. The chain links TRBV7-2 to TRBJ1-5, with a tentative D call TRBD1 (5 bases). The CDR3 spans 13 residues. CDR1 and CDR2 (germline): SGHTA, FQGNSA. V lost 0 bases and J lost 9, with 9 bases in between.

This clone was observed a few times. The chain links TRBV18 to TRBJ2-7, with D perhaps being TRBD1 or TRBD2 (5 bases each). CDR1 is KGHSH and CDR2 is LQKENI in the germline V gene. The CDR3 spans 14 residues. The V and J ends lost 6 bases and 6 bases respectively, with 18 bases between them. CDR3 sequence (DNA): TGTGCCAGCTCCCCGGGACGCGGCACTAGCGAGCAGTACTTC. Translated, it gives CASSPGRGTSEQYF.

The gene calls are TRBV25-1 and TRBJ1-6; the D is unclear. CDR1 and CDR2 (germline): MGHDK, SYGVNS. Trimming removed 6 bases from V and 7 bases from J, with 16 bases in between. This CDR3 region has 15 residues. CDR3 sequence (DNA): TGTGCCAGCAGCAGGACCCCTGAGGGCAATTCACCCCTCCACTTT. Translating gives CASSRTPEGNSPLHF.

The chain joins TRBV20-1 to TRBJ1-1, with no clear D. The CDR3 has 11 amino acids. V dropped 8 bases and J dropped 1 base, with 8 bases sitting between them. Germline CDR1 DFQATT, CDR2 SNEGSKA (reference sequence). For the CDR3, the DNA is TGCAGTACCACGAGGAACACTGAAGCTTTCTTT. This codes for CSTTRNTEAFF.

This chain uses TRBV5-1 with TRBJ1-1; no clear D. Trimming left V 2 bases short and J 1 base short, with 18 bases between. This CDR3 has 17 amino acids. Germline V lookup: CDR1 SGHRS, CDR2 YFSETQ. In DNA, the CDR3 is TGCGCCAGCAGCTTAAGGTCGCAGTCCGTGGCGAACACTGAAGCTTTCTTT. This sequence encodes CASSLRSQSVANTEAFF.

The chain joins TRBV19 to TRBJ1-5; maybe TRBD1 (5 bases). Germline assignment: CDR1 LNHDA and CDR2 SQIVND (reference sequence). The CDR3 extends over 17 amino acids. The V end lost 4 bases, the J end lost 1 base, and 17 bases lay between the germline ends. CDR3 in amino acids: CASSKKGPKGSNQPQHF. For the CDR3, the DNA is TGTGCCAGTAGTAAAAAGGGGCCGAAAGGGAGCAATCAGCCCCAGCATTTT.

The rearrangement uses TRBV6-6 and TRBJ1-5, with 7 bases aligning to TRBD1. Germline assignment: CDR1 MNHNY and CDR2 SVGAGI (reference sequence). This CDR3 is 13 amino acids long. Unmatched junction bases numbered 4, after V lost 5 bases and J lost 6 bases. CDR3 bases: TGTGCCAGCAGTGGACAGGCCCGTCAGCCCCAGCATTTT. Protein sequence: CASSGQARQPQHF.

The V call is TRBV6-1, the J call TRBJ1-1, with unresolved D. Trimming pared 5 bases from V and 4 bases from J, leaving 14 bases between. Germline V CDR1 and CDR2: MNHNS, SASEGT. The CDR3 sequence is 14 residues long. CDR3 region: CASSFEERGTEAFF. The CDR3, as DNA: TGTGCCAGCAGTTTCGAGGAGAGAGGCACTGAAGCTTTCTTT.

The chain employs TRBV5-1 and TRBJ2-1; the match to TRBD2 covers 7 bases. In germline, CDR1 is SGHRS, CDR2 YFSETQ. V was pared by 4 bases and J by 4 bases, with 5 bases of the junction left unmatched. The CDR3 length is 14 residues. This CDR3 reads CASSPSGAYNEQFF. The CDR3 DNA is TGCGCCAGCAGCCCCAGCGGGGCTTACAATGAGCAGTTCTTC.

The chain joins TRBV4-3 to TRBJ1-1; 9 bases match TRBD1. Germline V gene data show CDR1 as LGHNA and CDR2 as YSLEER. The CDR3 is 15 amino acids. V lost 1 base to trimming and J lost 6 bases; unmatched junction nucleotides: 6. The CDR3 nucleotides are TGCGCCAGCAGCCAAGGGGACAGGGTTAACGCTGAAGCTTTCTTT. Translation gives CASSQGDRVNAEAFF.

This clone was picked up one time. The V gene is TRBV5-1, the J gene TRBJ2-1; D is unresolved. The V end lost 6 bases, the J end lost 6 bases, and 19 bases lay between the germline ends. The germline V gene has CDR1 SGHRS and CDR2 YFSETQ. CDR3 length: 15 amino acids. Written as DNA, the CDR3 is TGCGCCAGCACCGACCCGAACCCCCGAAGCAATGAGCAGTTCTTC. Translated, it gives CASTDPNPRSNEQFF.

The chain combines TRBV7-2 with TRBJ2-7, with no clear D. Germline lookup yields CDR1 SGHTA and CDR2 FQGNSA. The CDR3 is 15 amino acids. The V end lost 5 bases, the J end lost 7 bases, and 21 bases lay between the germline ends. The CDR3, as DNA: TGTGCCAGCAGCCAAAACGGGCCCTTGCTCGGGGAGCAGTACTTC. Its translation: CASSQNGPLLGEQYF.

This rearrangement joins TRBV6-6 to TRBJ2-7, with 7 bases aligning to TRBD1. From germline, CDR1 is MNHNY and CDR2 SVGAGI (reference sequence). The CDR3 is 13 residues long. V was clipped by 11 bases and J by 5 bases; unmatched bases: 12. Here the CDR3 reads CACRQGGINEQYF. The CDR3 DNA sequence: TGTGCCTGTAGACAGGGTGGTATCAACGAGCAGTACTTC.

The chain carries TRBV29-1 and TRBJ2-7, with TRBD2 as a possible D gene (6 bases). The V end lost 0 bases, the J end lost 3 bases, and 12 bases lay between the germline ends. The CDR3 has 14 residues. CDR1 is SQVTM and CDR2 is ANQGSEA in the germline V gene. The CDR3 here is CSVEDRGKGYEQYF. CDR3 bases: TGCAGCGTTGAAGATCGGGGGAAAGGCTACGAGCAGTACTTC.

This clone showed up just a few times. V gene TRBV5-4 combines with J gene TRBJ1-4, with TRBD1 matching 7 bases. The CDR3 loop spans 14 amino acids. Unmatched junction bases numbered 8, after V lost 4 bases and J lost 8 bases. Germline-derived CDR1 and CDR2 are SGHNT and YYREEE (reference sequence). CDR3 protein: CASSPDRVGEKLFF. The CDR3 DNA follows: TGTGCCAGCAGCCCCGACAGGGTTGGGGAAAAACTGTTTTTT.

The chain uses TRBV5-1 and TRBJ1-6; 9 bases fit TRBD1. CDR1 SGHRS and CDR2 YFSETQ come from the germline V gene. Trimming took 4 bases from V and 6 from J; bases not matched to a gene: 8. The CDR3 runs to 16 residues. Here the CDR3 DNA reads TGCGCCAGCAGCCCCGGACAGGGGCGAGGTAATTCACCCCTCCACTTT. This sequence encodes CASSPGQGRGNSPLHF. Complete variable domain (other parts from reference TRBV5-1 and TRBJ1-6): KAGVTQTPRYLIKTRGQQVTLSCSPISGHRSVSWYQQTPGQGLQFLFEYFSETQRNKGNFPGRFSGRQFSNSRSEMNVSTLELGDSALYLCASSPGQGRGNSPLHFGNGTRLTVT.

This rearrangement joins TRBV5-1 to TRBJ2-3; D possibly corresponds to TRBD2 (6 bases). This CDR3 is 16 amino acids long. V was pared by 3 bases and J by 8 bases, with 22 bases between. Germline CDR1 and CDR2: SGHRS and YFSETQ. The CDR3 here is CASSWTRDSQSGTQYF. Written as DNA, the CDR3 is TGCGCCAGCAGCTGGACCCGGGACTCCCAGAGTGGTACGCAGTATTTT.

This clone showed up just a few times. The chain recombines TRBV4-2 with TRBJ1-2, with 7 bases lining up with TRBD1. J gave up 8 bases and V 0 bases, and 6 bases lay outside the gene matches. CDR1 and CDR2 (germline): LGHNA, YNFKEQ. This CDR3 is built from 14 residues. The CDR3 region has the DNA TGTGCCAGCAGCCAAGAGGGGCGACAGGGAGGCTACACCTTC. This sequence encodes CASSQEGRQGGYTF.

In DNA, the CDR3 is TGTGCCAGCAGACCTACTAAGAGCTCCTATAATTCACCCCTCCACTTT. Translated: CASRPTKSSYNSPLHF. This sequence joins TRBV27 and TRBJ1-6; D is unclear. Per the germline V gene, CDR1 is MNHEY and CDR2 is SMNVEV (reference sequence). The germline V and J ends were trimmed by 6 bases and 0 bases, with 12 bases remaining between them. The CDR3 runs 16 residues.

This clone was seen more than once but under ten times. The gene calls are TRBV11-2 and TRBJ2-2, with 9 bases lining up with TRBD2. Trimming removed 0 bases from V and 4 bases from J; junction bases left unmatched: 6. CDR1 is SGHAT, CDR2 FQNNGV, per germline. The CDR3 length is 17 residues. The CDR3 spells CASSLDRSGGLTGELFF. As DNA, the CDR3 is TGTGCCAGCAGCTTAGATCGTAGCGGGGGTCTCACCGGGGAGCTGTTTTTT.

The chain carries TRBV5-1 and TRBJ1-6; weak D call: TRBD1 (5 bases). Trimming stripped 0 bases from V and 15 bases from J, with 13 bases between. Looked up from germline, CDR1 is SGHRS and CDR2 is YFSETQ. CDR3 length: 13 residues. Written as DNA, the CDR3 is TGCGCCAGCAGCTTGGAAGCAGGGTGGGTCCTCCACTTT. Residues: CASSLEAGWVLHF.

The chain recombines TRBV5-4 with TRBJ2-2, with unresolved D. CDR1 and CDR2 from the germline V gene are SGHNT and YYREEE (reference sequence). There are 14 residues in the CDR3. Deletions cut 0 bases from V and 2 bases from J, with 5 bases between. The CDR3 protein is CASSLGINTGELFF. The CDR3 coding sequence is TGTGCCAGCAGCTTGGGGATCAACACCGGGGAGCTGTTTTTT.

This clone occurred a few times. The CDR3 DNA is TGCGCCAGCAGCTTGACGTCGGATATAGTCGGTGGCTACACCTTC. It translates to CASSLTSDIVGGYTF. The chain has TRBV5-1 and TRBJ1-2; unclear D gene. Germline CDR1 SGHRS, CDR2 YFSETQ. Trimming removed 1 base from V and 7 bases from J, with 17 bases in between. The CDR3 runs to 15 residues.

V is TRBV4-2 and J is TRBJ2-3, with a weak D call TRBD1 (6 bases). V was trimmed by 6 bases and J by 1 base, leaving 17 bases between them. Germline CDR1 reads LGHNA; CDR2 reads YNFKEQ. The CDR3 length is 16 residues. The CDR3 loop is CASSINRAAGTDTQYF. The CDR3 DNA follows: TGTGCCAGCAGTATAAACAGGGCCGCGGGCACAGATACGCAGTATTTT.

V is TRBV9 and J is TRBJ1-2; no firm D call. V was shortened by 0 bases and J by 4 bases, with 7 bases between the two germline ends. The length of the CDR3 is 13 residues. Germline CDR1 SGDLS, CDR2 YYNGEE. CDR3 bases: TGTGCCAGCAGCGTAGTAGTGGGCTATGGCTACACCTTC. Its protein is CASSVVVGYGYTF.

The chain is built from TRBV27 and TRBJ2-5; no clear D. V was shortened by 3 bases and J by 3 bases, with 8 bases between the two germline ends. The length of the CDR3 is 13 residues. Germline loops: CDR1 MNHEY, CDR2 SMNVEV (reference sequence). CDR3 in DNA: TGTGCCAGCAGTTTTACGATAGAAGAGACCCAGTACTTC. It codes for CASSFTIEETQYF.

The chain uses TRBV29-1 and TRBJ2-2; weak D call: TRBD2 (6 bases). With 7 bases removed from V and 0 bases from J, the gap between germline ends came to 12 bases. CDR1 SQVTM and CDR2 ANQGSEA come from the germline V gene. The CDR3 extends over 14 amino acids. CDR3 region: CSAGGATNTGELFF. The DNA for the CDR3 is TGCAGCGCTGGCGGGGCTACGAACACCGGGGAGCTGTTTTTT.

CDR3 in DNA: TGTGCCAGCAGACCCGGGACAGCGAACACCGGGGAGCTGTTTTTT. Amino acid sequence: CASRPGTANTGELFF. The rearrangement joins TRBV2 to TRBJ2-2; 7 bases agree with TRBD1. There are 15 residues in the CDR3. Germline loops: CDR1 SNHLY, CDR2 FYNNEI. Trimming at V came to 6 bases and at J to 0 bases, leaving 4 bases not matched to a gene. Full variable domain (remainder filled in from reference TRBV2 and TRBJ2-2): EPEVTQTPSHQVTQMGQEVILRCVPISNHLYFYWYRQILGQKVEFLVSFYNNEISEKSEIFDDQFSVERPDGSNFTLKIRSTKLEDSAMYFCASRPGTANTGELFFGEGSRLTVL.